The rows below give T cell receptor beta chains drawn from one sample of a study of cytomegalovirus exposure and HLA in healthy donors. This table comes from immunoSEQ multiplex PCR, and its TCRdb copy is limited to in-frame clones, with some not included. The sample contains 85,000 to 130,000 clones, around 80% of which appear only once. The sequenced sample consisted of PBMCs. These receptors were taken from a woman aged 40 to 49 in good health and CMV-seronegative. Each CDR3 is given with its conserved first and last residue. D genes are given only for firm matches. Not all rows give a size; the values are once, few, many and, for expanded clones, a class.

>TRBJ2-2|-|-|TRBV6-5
TGTGCCAGCACCTTAAACGGGGAGCTGTTTTTT
CASTLNGELFF
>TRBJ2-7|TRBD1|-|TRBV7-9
TGTGCCAGCAGCCCAGACAGGGCGGACTACGAGCAGTACTTC
CASSPDRADYEQYF
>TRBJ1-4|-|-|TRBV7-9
TGTGCCAGCAGCTTAAAGGGCGGACAGTCTTTGCCAACTAATGAAAAACTGTTTTTT
CASSLKGGQSLPTNEKLFF
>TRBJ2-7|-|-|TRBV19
TGTGCCAGTCAAGACAGATCCTACGAGCAGTACTTC
CASQDRSYEQYF
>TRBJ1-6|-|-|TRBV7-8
TGTGCCAGCAGCCCCCAGTCCCGTATTGAACACTATAATTCACCCCTCCACTTT
CASSPQSRIEHYNSPLHF
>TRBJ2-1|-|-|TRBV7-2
TGTGCCAGCAGCTTGGGCGGGAACCCCGGTGGTGAGCAGTTCTTC
CASSLGGNPGGEQFF
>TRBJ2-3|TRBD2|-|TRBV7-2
TGTGCCAGCAGCTTAGGGACTAGGAGCACAGATACGCAGTATTTT
CASSLGTRSTDTQYF
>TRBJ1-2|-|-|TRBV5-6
TGTGCCAGCACCAAATCCCCCTATGGCTACACCTTC
CASTKSPYGYTF
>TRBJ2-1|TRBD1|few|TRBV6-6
TGTGCCAGCAGATCCGGGACAGCAGACAATGAGCAGTTCTTC
CASRSGTADNEQFF
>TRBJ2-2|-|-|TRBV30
TGTGCCTGGCTAACAGGGCTTCTCAACACCGGGGAGCTGTTTTTT
CAWLTGLLNTGELFF
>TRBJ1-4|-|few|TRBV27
TGTGCCACCAAAGGAGGTGCTTTGGGAAATGAAAAACTGTTTTTT
CATKGGALGNEKLFF
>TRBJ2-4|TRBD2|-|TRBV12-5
TGTGCCCTAGTTATAAGCGGTAGTGTGGGGACTAGCGGGAGAGGGAACATTCAGTACTTC
CALVISGSVGTSGRGNIQYF
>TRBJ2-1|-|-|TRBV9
TGTGCCAGCAGCGTAGGGCCCGGGGGATCCCGTGAGCAGTTCTTC
CASSVGPGGSREQFF
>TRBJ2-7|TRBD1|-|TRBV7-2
TGTGCCAGCAGCTCCTCGACAGGGCTGTTCTACGAGCAGTACTTC
CASSSSTGLFYEQYF
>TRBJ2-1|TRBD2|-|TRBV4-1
TGCGCCAGCAGCCAGGCCGATAGGACTAGCGTGCGGTATGAGCAGTTCTTC
CASSQADRTSVRYEQFF
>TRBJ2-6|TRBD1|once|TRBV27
TGTGCCAGCAGAGCGCTACAGGGGGCAGGTGGGGCCAACGTCCTGACTTTC
CASRALQGAGGANVLTF
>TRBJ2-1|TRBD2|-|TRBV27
TGTGCCAGCAGTCCGACTAGCGGGAGCTCCTACAATGAGCAGTTCTTC
CASSPTSGSSYNEQFF
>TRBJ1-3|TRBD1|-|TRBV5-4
TGTGCCAGTTCTCAGGGTAGGGGGCTTGGAAACACCATATATTTT
CASSQGRGLGNTIYF
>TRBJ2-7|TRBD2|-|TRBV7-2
TGTGCCAGCAGCTTAAGACTAGCGGGCGAGCAGTACTTC
CASSLRLAGEQYF
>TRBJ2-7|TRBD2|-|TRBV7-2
TGTGCCAGCAGCTTTGGGACTAGCGGGATCTACGAGCAGTACTTC
CASSFGTSGIYEQYF
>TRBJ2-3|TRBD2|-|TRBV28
TGTGCCAGCAGACGGGACTATGTAACAGATACGCAGTATTTT
CASRRDYVTDTQYF